This is a list of T cell receptor beta chains from one sample in a study of blood T cell repertoires in COVID-19. The method was immunoSEQ multiplex PCR; TCRdb's version includes in-frame clones alone and lacks a portion of them. The data show about 200,000 clones, roughly 80% seen once. The specimen was peripheral blood. The origin of the receptors is a human donor in a cohort sampled during active COVID-19. The CDR3 runs from the conserved cysteine through the conserved F or W. D genes are given only for firm matches. The size entry is marked missing in some rows and otherwise reads once, few, many or a size class.

CASTLRTATGELFF,once,TRBJ2-2,-,TRBV2
CASSLAGTGNTEAFF,-,TRBJ1-1,TRBD1,TRBV7-9
CASSLWGRGTEQYF,-,TRBJ2-7,-,TRBV28
CASSLVQGNSYEQYF,-,TRBJ2-7,-,TRBV7-8
CASSQSGYTGELFF,-,TRBJ2-2,-,TRBV13
CASRGQGQQNSPLHF,many,TRBJ1-6,-,TRBV4-2
CASSYSTADQPQHF,-,TRBJ1-5,-,TRBV6-6
CAGGTGESPLHF,-,TRBJ1-6,TRBD1,TRBV3-1/TRBV3-2
CASSQDPRGAQHF,-,TRBJ1-5,-,TRBV3-1/TRBV3-2
CASSTRVGTQYF,-,TRBJ2-3,-,TRBV7-2
CASSLLGGMVQYF,-,TRBJ2-4,TRBD2,TRBV7-3
CATSDARQGISGANVLTF,-,TRBJ2-6,TRBD1,TRBV24-1
CASSYAGTGELFF,-,TRBJ2-2,-,TRBV6-5
CASSESAGEMYNEQFF,-,TRBJ2-1,TRBD2,TRBV10-1
CASSVTGNTIYF,-,TRBJ1-3,-,TRBV11-2
CASIPGGLVNEQFF,-,TRBJ2-1,-,TRBV28
CASSLKGRQGNQPQHF,-,TRBJ1-5,TRBD1,TRBV7-3
CASSDGGNSYEQYF,-,TRBJ2-7,-,TRBV6-1
CASSKLRDSNQPQHF,-,TRBJ1-5,-,TRBV6-6
CASSSPGRGNHNEQFF,-,TRBJ2-1,-,TRBV19
CASSLQGPNTEAFF,few,TRBJ1-1,-,TRBV7-3
CSVETLAGTEAFF,-,TRBJ1-1,-,TRBV29-1
CASRHPARSSYEQYF,-,TRBJ2-7,-,TRBV5-1
CASSPDRGTEAFF,-,TRBJ1-1,-,TRBV28
CAWSVSAGGEQYF,-,TRBJ2-7,-,TRBV30
CATSALAGGEQYF,-,TRBJ2-7,TRBD2,TRBV24-1
CASSVEPGLRETQYF,-,TRBJ2-5,-,TRBV9
CASTRGAGNTIYF,-,TRBJ1-3,-,TRBV19
CSASGQGGHSNQPQHF,-,TRBJ1-5,TRBD1,TRBV20-1
CATSRRHLRTSGVINEQFF,many,TRBJ2-1,TRBD2,TRBV15
CAWSSPTGNYGYTF,-,TRBJ1-2,TRBD1,TRBV30
CASSFRLANEKLFF,-,TRBJ1-4,-,TRBV27
CASSLPGPNTEAFF,-,TRBJ1-1,-,TRBV5-1
CATLNGGQETQYF,-,TRBJ2-5,TRBD2,TRBV18